This T cell receptor (beta chain) stems from a study of blood T cell repertoires in COVID-19. Study at large: Samples taken during acute and convalescent COVID-19 were collected in the United States, Italy and Spain. T cells, B-cell-depleted T cells, or PBMCs provided the cDNA or gDNA that served as material.

Assay used: immunoSEQ multiplex PCR; TCRdb lists only in-frame clones, some missing. The sample includes roughly 200,000 clones, around 80% seen only once; the top ten take roughly 13%. The CDR3 extends over 15 amino acids. CDR1 and CDR2 (germline): MNHEY, SVGAGI. Deletions cut 6 bases from V and 9 bases from J, with 21 bases between. The chain uses TRBV6-5 and TRBJ2-4; D is possibly TRBD1 (5 bases). Sequencing was performed on peripheral blood. The sequence came from a human donor in a cohort sampled during active COVID-19. The CDR3 reads CASRKGPPRVGIQYF. As DNA, the CDR3 is TGTGCCAGCAGGAAGGGGCCGCCCCGGGTCGGCATTCAGTACTTC.